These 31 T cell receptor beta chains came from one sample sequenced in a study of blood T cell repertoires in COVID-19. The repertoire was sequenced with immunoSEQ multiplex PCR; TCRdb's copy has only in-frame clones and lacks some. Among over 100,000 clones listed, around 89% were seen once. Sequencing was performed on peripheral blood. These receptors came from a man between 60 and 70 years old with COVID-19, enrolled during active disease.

For the CDR3, the DNA is TGTGCCAGCAGCGTAGATCCGGGACAGGGGCCTTACGAGCAGTACTTC. Translated, it gives CASSVDPGQGPYEQYF. The chain recombines TRBV9 with TRBJ2-7, with 10 bases identical to TRBD1. V shed 0 bases, J shed 4 bases, and the junction held 7 bases outside the gene matches. The germline V gene encodes CDR1 SGDLS and CDR2 YYNGEE. CDR3 size: 16 residues.

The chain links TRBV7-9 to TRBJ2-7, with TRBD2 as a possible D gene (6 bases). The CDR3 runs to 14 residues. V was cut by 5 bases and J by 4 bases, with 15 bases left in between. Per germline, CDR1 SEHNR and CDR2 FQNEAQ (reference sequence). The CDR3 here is CASSPGLGGYEQYF. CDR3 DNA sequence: TGTGCCAGCAGCCCTGGCCTCGGAGGGTACGAGCAGTACTTC. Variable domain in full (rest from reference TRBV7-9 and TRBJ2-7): DTGVSQNPRHKITKRGQNVTFRCDPISEHNRLYWYRQTLGQGPEFLTYFQNEAQLEKSRLLSDRFSAERPKGSFSTLEIQRTEQGDSAMYLCASSPGLGGYEQYFGPGTRLTVT.

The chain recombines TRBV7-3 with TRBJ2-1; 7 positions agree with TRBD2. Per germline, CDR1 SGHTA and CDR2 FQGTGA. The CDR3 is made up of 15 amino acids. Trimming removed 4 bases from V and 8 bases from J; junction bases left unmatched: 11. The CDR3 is CASSSWEGTIHEQFF. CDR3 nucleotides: TGTGCCAGCAGCTCATGGGAGGGGACTATCCATGAGCAGTTCTTC.

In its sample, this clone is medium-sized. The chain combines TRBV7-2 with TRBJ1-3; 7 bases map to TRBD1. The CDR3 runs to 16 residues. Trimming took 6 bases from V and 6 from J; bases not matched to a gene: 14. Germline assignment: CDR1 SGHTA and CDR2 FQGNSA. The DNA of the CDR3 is TGTGCCAGCAGACATCCGGGACAGAGCATATCAAACACCATATATTTT. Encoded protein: CASRHPGQSISNTIYF.

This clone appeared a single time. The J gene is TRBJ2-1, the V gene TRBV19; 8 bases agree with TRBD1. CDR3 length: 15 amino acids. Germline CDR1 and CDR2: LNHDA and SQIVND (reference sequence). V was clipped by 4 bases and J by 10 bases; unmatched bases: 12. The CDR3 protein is CASSKTGVSREEQFF. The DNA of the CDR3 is TGTGCCAGTAGTAAGACAGGGGTGTCGAGAGAGGAGCAGTTCTTC.

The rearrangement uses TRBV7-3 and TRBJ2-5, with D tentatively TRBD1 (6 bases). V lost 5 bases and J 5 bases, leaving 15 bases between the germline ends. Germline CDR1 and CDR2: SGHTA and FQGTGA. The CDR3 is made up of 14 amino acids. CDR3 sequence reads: CASSPNRQAETQYF. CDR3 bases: TGTGCCAGCAGCCCGAACCGACAGGCGGAGACCCAGTACTTC. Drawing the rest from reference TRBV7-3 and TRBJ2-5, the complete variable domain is GAGVSQTPSNKVTEKGKYVELRCDPISGHTALYWYRQSLGQGPEFLIYFQGTGAADDSGLPNDRFFAVRPEGSVSTLKIQRTERGDSAVYLCASSPNRQAETQYFGPGTRLLVL.

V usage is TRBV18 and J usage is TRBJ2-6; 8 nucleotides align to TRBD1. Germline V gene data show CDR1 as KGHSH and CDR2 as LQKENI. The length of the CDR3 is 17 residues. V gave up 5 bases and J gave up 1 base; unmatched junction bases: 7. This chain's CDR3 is CASSRQGTLSGANVLTF. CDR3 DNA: TGTGCCAGCTCAAGACAGGGGACTCTTTCTGGGGCCAACGTCCTGACTTTC.

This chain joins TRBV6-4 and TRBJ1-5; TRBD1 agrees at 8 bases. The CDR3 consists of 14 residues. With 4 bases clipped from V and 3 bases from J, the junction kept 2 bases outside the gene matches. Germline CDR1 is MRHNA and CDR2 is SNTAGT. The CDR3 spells CASSVDRVNQPQHF. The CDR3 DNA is TGTGCCAGCAGTGTGGACAGGGTCAATCAGCCCCAGCATTTT.

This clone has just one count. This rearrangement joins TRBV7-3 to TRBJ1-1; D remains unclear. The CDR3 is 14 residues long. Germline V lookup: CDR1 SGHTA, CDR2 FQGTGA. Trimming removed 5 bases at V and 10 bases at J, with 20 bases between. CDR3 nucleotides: TGTGCCAGCAGCCCCTGGGGTGGGGAGCCTATAGCTTTCTTT. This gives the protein CASSPWGGEPIAFF.

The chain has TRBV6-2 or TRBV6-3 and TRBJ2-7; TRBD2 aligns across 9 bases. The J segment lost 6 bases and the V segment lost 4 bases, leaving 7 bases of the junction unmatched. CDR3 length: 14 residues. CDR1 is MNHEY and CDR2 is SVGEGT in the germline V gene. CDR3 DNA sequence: TGTGCCAGCAGTTCCCAGCGGGGGGCCACCGAGCAGTACTTC. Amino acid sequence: CASSSQRGATEQYF.

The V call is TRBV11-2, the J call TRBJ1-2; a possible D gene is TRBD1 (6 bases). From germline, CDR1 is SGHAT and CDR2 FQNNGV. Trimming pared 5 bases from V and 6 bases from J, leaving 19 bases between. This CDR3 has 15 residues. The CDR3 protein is CASSLRTAQVHGYTF. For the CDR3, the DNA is TGTGCCAGCAGCCTCAGGACAGCGCAAGTCCATGGCTACACCTTC.

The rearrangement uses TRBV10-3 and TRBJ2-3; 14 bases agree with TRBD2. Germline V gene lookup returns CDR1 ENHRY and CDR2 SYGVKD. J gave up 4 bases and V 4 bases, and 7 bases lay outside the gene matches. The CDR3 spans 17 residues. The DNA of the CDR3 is TGTGCCATCAGTGTGGGAGGGACTAGCGGGGGCTCAGATACGCAGTATTTT. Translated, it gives CAISVGGTSGGSDTQYF.

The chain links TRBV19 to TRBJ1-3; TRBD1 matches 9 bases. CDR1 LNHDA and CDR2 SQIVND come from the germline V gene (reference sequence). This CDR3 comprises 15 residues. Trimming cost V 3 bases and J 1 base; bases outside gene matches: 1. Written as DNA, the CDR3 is TGTGCCAGTAGTATCGACAGGGGGTCTGGAAACACCATATATTTT. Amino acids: CASSIDRGSGNTIYF.

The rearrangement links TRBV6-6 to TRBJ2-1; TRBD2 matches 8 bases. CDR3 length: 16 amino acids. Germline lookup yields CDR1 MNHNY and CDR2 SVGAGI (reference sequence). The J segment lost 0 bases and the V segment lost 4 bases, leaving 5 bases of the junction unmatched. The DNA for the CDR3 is TGTGCCAGCAGTTCCAGCGGGGGCTCCTCCTACAATGAGCAGTTCTTC. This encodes CASSSSGGSSYNEQFF.

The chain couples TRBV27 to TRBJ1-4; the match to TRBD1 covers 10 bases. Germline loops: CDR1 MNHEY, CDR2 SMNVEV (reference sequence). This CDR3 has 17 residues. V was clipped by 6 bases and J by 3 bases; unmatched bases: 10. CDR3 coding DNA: TGTGCCAGCAGCTTCACGACAGGGGGCTCGGCTAATGAAAAACTGTTTTTT. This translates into CASSFTTGGSANEKLFF.

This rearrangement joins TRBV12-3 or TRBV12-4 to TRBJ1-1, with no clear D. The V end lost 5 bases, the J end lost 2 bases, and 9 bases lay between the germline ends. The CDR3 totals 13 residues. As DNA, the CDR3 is TGTGCCAGCAGTGACTTCAGAAACACTGAAGCTTTCTTT. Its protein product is CASSDFRNTEAFF.

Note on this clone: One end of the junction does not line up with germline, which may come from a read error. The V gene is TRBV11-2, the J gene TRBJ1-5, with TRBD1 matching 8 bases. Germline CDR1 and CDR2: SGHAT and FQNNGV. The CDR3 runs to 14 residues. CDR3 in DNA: TGTGCCAGCAGCTTAGCAGGGGGCAAACAGCCCCAGCATTTT. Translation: CASSLAGGKQPQHF.

In nucleotides, the CDR3 is TGTGCCAGCTCACCCCCTGGGGGGAATAAGGGCTACACCTTC. Its translation: CASSPPGGNKGYTF. The rearrangement uses TRBV18 and TRBJ1-2; perhaps TRBD1 as D (5 bases). Germline V gene data show CDR1 as KGHSH and CDR2 as LQKENI. Trimming took 3 bases from V and 8 from J, leaving 16 bases between them. The CDR3 is 14 residues long.

The CDR3 loop reads CASSYGGSYEQYF. Written as DNA, the CDR3 is TGTGCCAGCAGTTACGGGGGGTCCTACGAGCAGTACTTC. The rearrangement joins TRBV6-6 to TRBJ2-7; D possibly corresponds to TRBD2 (6 bases). Trimming shortened V by 2 bases and J by 1 base, and 6 bases separated the two germline ends. The CDR3 contains 13 residues. Germline CDR1 is MNHNY and CDR2 is SVGAGI (reference sequence).

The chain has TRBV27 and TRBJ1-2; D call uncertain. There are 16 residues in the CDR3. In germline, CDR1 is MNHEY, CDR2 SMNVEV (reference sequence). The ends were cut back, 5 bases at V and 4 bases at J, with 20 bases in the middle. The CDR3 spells CASSPAAGSGSYGYTF. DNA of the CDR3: TGTGCCAGCAGTCCCGCAGCGGGTTCAGGTTCCTATGGCTACACCTTC.

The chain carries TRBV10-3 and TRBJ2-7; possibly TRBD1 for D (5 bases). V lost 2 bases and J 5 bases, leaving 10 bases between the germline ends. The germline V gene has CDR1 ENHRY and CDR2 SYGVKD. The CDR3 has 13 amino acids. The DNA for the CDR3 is TGTGCCATCAGTGAGACACAGGCGGACGAGCAGTACTTC. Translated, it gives CAISETQADEQYF.

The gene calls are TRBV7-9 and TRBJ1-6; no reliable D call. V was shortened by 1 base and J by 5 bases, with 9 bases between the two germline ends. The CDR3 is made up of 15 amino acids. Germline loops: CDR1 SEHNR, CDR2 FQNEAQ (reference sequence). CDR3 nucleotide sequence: TGTGCCAGCAGCTTAGTTTCCCCAAATAATTCACCCCTCCACTTT. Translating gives CASSLVSPNNSPLHF.

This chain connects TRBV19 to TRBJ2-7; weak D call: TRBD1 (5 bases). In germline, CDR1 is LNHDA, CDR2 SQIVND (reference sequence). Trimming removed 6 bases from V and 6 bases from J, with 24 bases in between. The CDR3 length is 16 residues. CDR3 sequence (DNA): TGTGCCAGTAGGCCCCGAGACAGCTCAGAGTCGGGCGAGCAGTACTTC. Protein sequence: CASRPRDSSESGEQYF. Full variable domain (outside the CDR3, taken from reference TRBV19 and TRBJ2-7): DGGITQSPKYLFRKEGQNVTLSCEQNLNHDAMYWYRQDPGQGLRLIYYSQIVNDFQKGDIAEGYSVSREKKESFPLTVTSAQKNPTAFYLCASRPRDSSESGEQYFGPGTRLTVT.

CDR3 sequence: CASSLAVATYEQYF. The CDR3 coding sequence is TGTGCCAGCAGCTTAGCTGTGGCGACATACGAGCAGTACTTC. The rearrangement joins TRBV11-1 to TRBJ2-7; D is unresolved. CDR1 is SGHAT, CDR2 FQDESV, per germline (reference sequence). V lost 0 bases and J 4 bases, leaving 10 bases between the germline ends. There are 14 residues in the CDR3.

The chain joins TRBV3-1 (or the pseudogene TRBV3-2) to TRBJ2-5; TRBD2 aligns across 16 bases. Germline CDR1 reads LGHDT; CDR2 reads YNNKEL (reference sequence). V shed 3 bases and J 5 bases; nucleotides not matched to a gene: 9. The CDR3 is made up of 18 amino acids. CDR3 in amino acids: CASSQGLAGGRFAETQYF. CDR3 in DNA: TGTGCCAGCAGCCAGGGACTAGCGGGGGGGCGGTTCGCCGAGACCCAGTACTTC.

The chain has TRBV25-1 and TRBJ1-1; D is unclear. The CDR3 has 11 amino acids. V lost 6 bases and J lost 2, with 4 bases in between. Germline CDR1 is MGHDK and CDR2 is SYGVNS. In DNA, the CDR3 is TGTGCCAGCAGCCAAAACACTGAAGCTTTCTTT. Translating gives CASSQNTEAFF.

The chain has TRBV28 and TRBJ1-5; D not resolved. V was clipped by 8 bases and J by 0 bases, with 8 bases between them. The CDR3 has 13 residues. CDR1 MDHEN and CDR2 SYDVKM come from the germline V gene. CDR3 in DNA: TGTGCCAGCCGGGATTATAGCAATCAGCCCCAGCATTTT. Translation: CASRDYSNQPQHF. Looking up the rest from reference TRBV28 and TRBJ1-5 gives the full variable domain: DVKVTQSSRYLVKRTGEKVFLECVQDMDHENMFWYRQDPGLGLRLIYFSYDVKMKEKGDIPEGYSVSREKKERFSLILESASTNQTSMYLCASRDYSNQPQHFGDGTRLSIL.

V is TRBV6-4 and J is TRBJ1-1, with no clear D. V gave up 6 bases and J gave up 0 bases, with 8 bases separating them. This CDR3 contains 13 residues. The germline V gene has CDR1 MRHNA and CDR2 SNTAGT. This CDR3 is CASREGLNTEAFF. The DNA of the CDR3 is TGTGCCAGCAGGGAGGGATTGAACACTGAAGCTTTCTTT.

The CDR3 nucleotides read TGTGCCAGCACCCCGGGACTCCAAGAGACCCAGTACTTC. Its translation is CASTPGLQETQYF. This chain uses TRBV12-3 or TRBV12-4 with TRBJ2-5, with D possibly TRBD2 on 6 matching bases. V was trimmed by 7 bases and J by 1 base, leaving 10 bases between them. This CDR3 is 13 amino acids long.

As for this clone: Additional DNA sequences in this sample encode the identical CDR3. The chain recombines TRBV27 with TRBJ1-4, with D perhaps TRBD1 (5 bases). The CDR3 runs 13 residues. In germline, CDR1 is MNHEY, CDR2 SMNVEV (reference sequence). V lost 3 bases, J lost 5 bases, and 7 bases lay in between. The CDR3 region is CASSFGGNEKLFF. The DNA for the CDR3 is TGTGCCAGCAGTTTTGGGGGGAATGAAAAACTGTTTTTT.

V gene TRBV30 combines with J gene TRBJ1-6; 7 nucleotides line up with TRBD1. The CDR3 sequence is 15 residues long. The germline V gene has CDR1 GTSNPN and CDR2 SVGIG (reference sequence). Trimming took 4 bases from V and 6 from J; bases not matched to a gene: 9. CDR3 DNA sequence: TGTGCCTGGATCCTCAGGGGGAAGCGTAATTCACCCCTCCACTTT. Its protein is CAWILRGKRNSPLHF.